Each of the 9 T cell receptor beta chains below was sequenced from the same sample in a study of tumor and adjacent non-tumor tissue in lung cancer. This sample's RNA came from whole unsorted tissue. The normal lung tissue was taken more than 3 cm from the tumor edge. The library came from three nested PCR rounds adapted from ARM-PCR protocols. TCRdb reanalysed the multiplex PCR reads using MiXCR and keeps one entry per CDR3 protein. The data hold around 100,000 distinct CDR3 sequences, with over 55% observed a single time. The sequenced sample consisted of distant non-tumor lung tissue. The receptors shown here come from a young man with non-small cell lung cancer.

The chain links TRBV5-6 to TRBJ2-3, with 8 bases matching TRBD2. From germline, CDR1 is SGHDT and CDR2 YYEEEE. The CDR3 is 16 amino acids. The CDR3 loop is CASCLDGGGLKDTQYF. The CDR3 DNA sequence: TGTGCTAGCTGCTTGGACGGCGGGGGGCTTAAGGATACGCAGTATTTT.

The rearrangement joins TRBV24-1 to TRBJ2-3; D is possibly TRBD2 (7 bases). Trimming stripped 12 bases from V and 1 base from J, with 16 bases between. The CDR3 consists of 14 residues. Germline V gene sequence: CDR1 KGHDR, CDR2 SFDVKD. The CDR3 sequence is CASGGPGGTDTQYF. DNA of the CDR3: TGTGCCTCGGGGGGCCCTGGGGGCACAGATACGCAGTATTTT.

This chain joins TRBV20-1 and TRBJ1-2; TRBD1 agrees at 9 bases. Germline lookup yields CDR1 DFQATT and CDR2 SNEGSKA (reference sequence). This CDR3 spans 15 amino acids. The V segment lost 0 bases and the J segment 3 bases; nucleotides outside the gene matches: 5. As DNA, the CDR3 is TGCAGTGCTAGAGACTGGACAGGGGACGACTATGGCTACACCTTC. Residues: CSARDWTGDDYGYTF.

This clonotype has ten or more counts. The CDR3 reads CARSTSGSTDTQYF. CDR3 coding DNA: TGCGCCAGATCGACTAGCGGGAGCACAGATACGCAGTATTTT. This chain uses TRBV5-1 with TRBJ2-3, with 10 positions matching TRBD2. This CDR3 has 14 amino acids. Germline loops: CDR1 SGHRS, CDR2 YFSETQ. With 8 bases clipped from V and 0 bases from J, the junction kept 3 bases outside the gene matches.

As regards this clonotype: No conserved phenylalanine or tryptophan ends this CDR3, so it is likely a read error. The DNA is omitted, as the CDR3 cannot be located on it reliably, and the CDR3 follows TCRdb's listing. This chain uses TRBV11-2 with TRBJ2-7; TRBD2 reflects the table's D call only, with no check against the DNA. Ends included, the CDR3 has 16 residues. CDR1 SGHAT and CDR2 FQNNGV come from the germline V gene. The CDR3 region is CASSRTSGRQSYEQYL.

This clonotype turned up a few times. Mismatch with germline at one junction end may stem from a read error. The CDR3 region is CCARAGTRNQPQHF. CDR3 in DNA: TGCTGTGCTAGAGCCGGGACCAGAAATCAGCCCCAGCATTTT. The chain combines TRBV20-1 with TRBJ1-5; maybe TRBD1 (5 bases). The germline gives CDR1 DFQATT, CDR2 SNEGSKA (reference sequence). This CDR3 spans 14 amino acids.

As regards this clonotype: Sequence at one end of the junction differs from germline and may be a read error. The V gene is TRBV6-5, the J gene TRBJ1-1; D is uncertain. Germline values: CDR1 MNHEY, CDR2 SVGAGI. CDR3 length: 13 residues. CDR3 nucleotides: TGTGCCAGTAGTTACCAGCAAAACACTGAAGCTTTCTTT. Protein: CASSYQQNTEAFF.

Notes on this clonotype: The CDR3 end shows no conserved phenylalanine or tryptophan, and so a read error is likely. The limits of the CDR3 on the DNA are not certain, so only TCRdb's listed CDR3 is given. The chain joins TRBV20-1 to TRBJ2-4. The CDR3 spans 15 amino acids, including both terminal residues. The germline gives CDR1 DFQATT, CDR2 SNEGSKA (reference sequence). This chain's CDR3 is CSAVPISAAKNIQCL.

This clonotype has at least ten counts. The chain links TRBV10-3 to TRBJ1-1; D call uncertain. The CDR3 is made up of 14 amino acids. Germline V gene lookup returns CDR1 ENHRY and CDR2 SYGVKD. Trimming took off 5 bases at V and 1 base at J, with 11 bases between the two ends. The CDR3 nucleotides read TGTGCCATCAGTCCCCAGACCGGGAACACTGAAGCTTTCTTT. It is translated as CAISPQTGNTEAFF.